These T cell receptor beta chains were read from a single sample in a study of blood T cell repertoires in COVID-19. TCRdb keeps only in-frame clones here, not all; method: immunoSEQ multiplex PCR. The sample yields 200,000 to 250,000 clones, 85% to 90% seen once. Sequenced sample: peripheral blood. These TCRs come from a young man with COVID-19, enrolled during active disease. Both conserved end residues are part of each CDR3. The D gene is left open where the match is weak. Part of the rows lack a size; the others show once, few, many or a class for expanded clones.

once | TRBJ2-1 | TRBD1 | TRBV4-1 | TGCGCCAGCAGCCCTTCTCGCGGGACAGGGGGGAATGAGCAGTTCTTC | CASSPSRGTGGNEQFF
- | TRBJ1-1 | - | TRBV3-1/TRBV3-2 | TGTGCCAGCAGCCACGGGGTTCTGTCCACTGAAGCTTTCTTT | CASSHGVLSTEAFF
- | TRBJ2-7 | - | TRBV10-3 | TGTGCCATCAGTGAGAGGGGCTACGAGCAGTACTTC | CAISERGYEQYF
- | TRBJ2-1 | - | TRBV7-2 | TGTGCCAGCAGCCCGGACAGGCGGGGATGGTTCTTC | CASSPDRRGWFF
- | TRBJ2-7 | - | TRBV6-6 | TGTGCCAGCAGTTACTCGATCCAACCCGAGATGTACGAGCAGTACTTC | CASSYSIQPEMYEQYF
- | TRBJ1-6 | - | TRBV27 | TGTGCCAGCAGTTTGCCGGGGGGCGATTCACCCCTCCACTTT | CASSLPGGDSPLHF
- | TRBJ2-7 | - | TRBV6-5 | TGTGCCAGCAGTTACGCGGGGGCCCCCTACGAGCAGTACTTC | CASSYAGAPYEQYF
- | TRBJ2-1 | - | TRBV4-3 | TGCGCCAGCAGCCAAGTCCAAGGGGGCGCGCGGGGCAATGAGCAGTTCTTC | CASSQVQGGARGNEQFF
- | TRBJ1-2 | TRBD1 | TRBV2 | TGTGCCAGCAGTTTAAGTCGACAGGGAATAGGATATGGCTACACCTTC | CASSLSRQGIGYGYTF
- | TRBJ2-7 | TRBD1 | TRBV4-3 | TGCGCCAGCAGCCCAGGACAGGGATCCTACGAGCAGTACTTC | CASSPGQGSYEQYF
- | TRBJ2-7 | TRBD1 | TRBV4-3 | TGCGCCAGCAGCCAAGATAGGGGGCCTGAAACCTACGAGCAGTACTTC | CASSQDRGPETYEQYF
few | TRBJ2-7 | - | TRBV30 | TGTGCCTGGAGTGTATCGACTGCTTATGGAACGTACTTC | CAWSVSTAYGTYF
- | TRBJ2-7 | - | TRBV3-1/TRBV3-2 | TGTGCCAGCAGCCAAGGCATTGGGCAGCACTACGAGCAGTACTTC | CASSQGIGQHYEQYF